This T cell receptor (beta chain) was documented in a study of metastatic and nonmetastatic thyroid tumors (dated by TCRdb to 2020 to 2021). For the study in its entirety: Repertoires from peripheral blood and from tumor or nodule tissue samples of malignant and benign thyroid patients were compared. The investigation overall reported the following: TCR beta diversity was reported as significantly higher in malignant tumors than in benign nodules, in both blood and tumor samples.

The CDR3 has 13 amino acids, counting the end cysteine and phenylalanine. Only CDR3 DNA remains: 39 bases, in frame from the first base. From the germline V gene, CDR1 is SNHLY and CDR2 is FYNNEI. Trimming removed 2 bases from V and 5 bases from J, leaving 6 bases between the germline ends. This clone was detected only a few times. Its antigen is unknown. Per-nucleotide qualities are absent, and no much larger clonotype sits a single base away. None of the patients had been given any treatment before thyroid surgery. The study retrospectively analysed patient clinical samples collected from about 2011 to 2018 using T-cell receptor beta sequencing. The library relied on PCR. The instrument was an Illumina HiSeq 4000. High-throughput sequencing was used to profile the CDR3 region of the TCR beta-chain in every patient. In the authors' own workflow: CDR3 differences across clinicopathological groups were used to build a classifier for discriminating distant-metastatic papillary thyroid cancer patients. To measure repertoire diversity the researchers used the Shannon index, while the Morisita-Horn index served to gauge how similar the tumor and blood repertoires were. TCRdb trimmed public reads at Q25 via fastp, called clones via MiXCR and kept in-frame beta chains. For this entry, the V and J calls and clone size follow TCRdb and not the study's own pipeline. Recorded for this sample are fewer than 35,000 clones; about 20% of them occurred a single time. The ten biggest clones cover 2.5% to 3.5% of the sample.

Here the chain combines TRBV2 and TRBJ1-4; a tentative D match to TRBD1 spans 5 bases. The sequence came from a male donor with papillary thyroid cancer or a benign thyroid nodule (not recorded which). Some clones in this sample may be carry-over from other donors' samples. The sample consisted of tumor tissue. CDR3 reads: CASSEWGNEKLFF. At the DNA level, the sequence is TGTGCCAGCAGTGAATGGGGGAATGAAAAACTGTTTTTT.